The 25 T cell receptor beta chains given below trace back to one sample, sequenced in a study of blood T cell repertoires in COVID-19 (dated by TCRdb to about 2020). The protocol used for the library was the immunoSEQ multiplex PCR assay. The clones in this table, taken by TCRdb from immuneACCESS, are in-frame only. Not every clone is retained; where verified, under half of the shortfall comes from an unresolved V gene, and the cause of the rest is unknown. The sample table contains hundreds of thousands of clones; only one count was recorded for 85% of them. Jointly, the top ten make up roughly a sixth of the sample. The source material was PBMCs or T cells enriched from blood (not recorded which). The source is a man aged 35 to 55 who had recovered from COVID-19.

The rearrangement joins TRBV20-1 to TRBJ2-7, with 10 bases identical to TRBD2. V gave up 3 bases and J gave up 4 bases; unmatched junction bases: 6. This CDR3 has 14 residues. Germline lookup yields CDR1 DFQATT and CDR2 SNEGSKA (reference sequence). CDR3 nucleotides: TGCAGTGCTAGTGAGATTAGCGGGAGGTACGAGCAGTACTTC. Translation gives CSASEISGRYEQYF.

This chain joins TRBV15 and TRBJ2-2, with 9 positions matching TRBD1. V was pared by 1 base and J by 1 base, with 10 bases of the junction left unmatched. This CDR3 region has 19 residues. Germline V lookup: CDR1 LNHNV, CDR2 YYDKDF (reference sequence). Here the CDR3 reads CATSRGTGEMRRNTGELFF. CDR3 in DNA: TGTGCCACCAGCAGAGGGACAGGGGAGATGCGACGGAACACCGGGGAGCTGTTTTTT.

This chain joins TRBV30 and TRBJ1-2; 7 bases fit TRBD1. The ends lost 1 base at V and 8 bases at J; junction bases unmatched: 4. Germline assignment: CDR1 GTSNPN and CDR2 SVGIG (reference sequence). This CDR3 region has 12 residues. The CDR3 spells CAWSEQGMGYTF. As DNA, the CDR3 is TGTGCCTGGAGTGAACAGGGGATGGGCTACACCTTC.

This clone was seen only a few times. The chain recombines TRBV5-1 with TRBJ2-1; 8 bases match TRBD2. V lost 5 bases, J lost 7 bases, and 8 bases stayed unmatched. Germline assignment: CDR1 SGHRS and CDR2 YFSETQ. This CDR3 spans 14 amino acids. The CDR3: CASSLREGLNEQFF. CDR3 sequence (DNA): TGCGCCAGCAGTTTACGGGAGGGCCTTAATGAGCAGTTCTTC.

The genes are TRBV13 and TRBJ2-3; 8 nucleotides align to TRBD1. V gave up 4 bases and J gave up 3 bases; unmatched junction bases: 9. The length of the CDR3 is 16 residues. Germline V lookup: CDR1 PRHDT, CDR2 FYEKMQ (reference sequence). In DNA, the CDR3 is TGTGCCAGCAGCTACCGTTGGACAGGGAATACAGATACGCAGTATTTT. Its protein product is CASSYRWTGNTDTQYF.

The V call is TRBV7-9, the J call TRBJ2-2; 8 bases are shared with TRBD2. The CDR3 is 17 residues long. Looked up from germline, CDR1 is SEHNR and CDR2 is FQNEAQ (reference sequence). J gave up 0 bases and V 1 base, and 4 bases lay outside the gene matches. The CDR3 region has the DNA TGTGCCAGCAGCTTAGTAGCGGGGTTGGCGAACACCGGGGAGCTGTTTTTT. Its translation is CASSLVAGLANTGELFF.

V usage is TRBV6-2 or TRBV6-3 and J usage is TRBJ1-2; D call uncertain. The CDR3 covers 11 residues. V lost 5 bases and J 8 bases, leaving 9 bases between the germline ends. Germline V gene sequence: CDR1 MNHEY, CDR2 SVGEGT. CDR3 bases: TGTGCCAGCAGTCGCCACACGGGCTACACCTTC. It codes for CASSRHTGYTF.

The chain employs TRBV29-1 and TRBJ2-1; tentative D call: TRBD2 (6 bases). This CDR3 spans 14 amino acids. Germline V gene data show CDR1 as SQVTM and CDR2 as ANQGSEA. V was shortened by 8 bases and J by 1 base, with 15 bases between the two germline ends. The CDR3: CSSHRLVSYNEQFF. Here the CDR3 DNA reads TGCAGCTCTCATCGACTAGTTTCCTACAATGAGCAGTTCTTC.

CDR3 coding DNA: TGTGCCAGTAGTATAGGGGGACAGCAAGAGACCCAGTACTTC. Translated, it gives CASSIGGQQETQYF. The chain is built from TRBV19 and TRBJ2-5, with 7 bases lining up with TRBD1. Germline trimming cut 1 base from V and 2 bases from J; bases unmatched to any gene: 1. The CDR3 totals 14 residues. Germline CDR1 and CDR2: LNHDA and SQIVND (reference sequence).

The V gene is TRBV7-8, the J gene TRBJ2-3; the match to TRBD1 covers 10 bases. The CDR3 has 17 amino acids. The germline V gene has CDR1 SGHVS and CDR2 FQNEAQ. The trim removed 1 base at V and 3 bases at J, leaving 7 bases unmatched. The CDR3 is CASSLVFGTGVTDTQYF. The CDR3 nucleotides read TGTGCCAGCAGCTTAGTGTTTGGGACAGGGGTTACAGATACGCAGTATTTT.

The chain recombines TRBV7-9 with TRBJ2-7; 8 bases map to TRBD2. V shed 7 bases and J 2 bases; nucleotides not matched to a gene: 7. Looked up from germline, CDR1 is SEHNR and CDR2 is FQNEAQ (reference sequence). The CDR3 is made up of 14 amino acids. The CDR3 loop is CASKIAGPTYEQYF. CDR3 DNA sequence: TGTGCCAGCAAGATAGCGGGACCCACCTACGAGCAGTACTTC.

The V and J genes are TRBV7-3 and TRBJ2-3; 7 bases map to TRBD1. Germline V gives CDR1 SGHTA, CDR2 FQGTGA. V lost 5 bases and J lost 2; bases outside the gene matches: 4. The CDR3 loop spans 14 amino acids. The CDR3 loop is CASSRGQATDTQYF. The CDR3 DNA sequence: TGTGCCAGCAGCCGCGGACAGGCCACAGATACGCAGTATTTT.

The J gene is TRBJ1-2, the V gene TRBV27; D call uncertain. Germline CDR1 and CDR2: MNHEY and SMNVEV (reference sequence). CDR3 length: 15 amino acids. The V and J ends lost 0 bases and 5 bases respectively, with 13 bases between them. CDR3 DNA sequence: TGTGCCAGCAGTTTATCTACTCAAATCGAATATGGCTACACCTTC. Translated, it gives CASSLSTQIEYGYTF.

This rearrangement joins TRBV5-5 to TRBJ2-3; the D gene is possibly TRBD2 (6 bases). Germline V lookup: CDR1 SGHKS, CDR2 YYEKEE (reference sequence). Trimming took 4 bases from V and 5 from J, leaving 20 bases between them. CDR3 length equals 16 residues. This chain's CDR3 is CASSRSGSKYVDTQYF. DNA for the CDR3: TGTGCCAGCAGCAGAAGCGGGTCCAAATACGTAGATACGCAGTATTTT.

The genes are TRBV29-1 and TRBJ1-1; D is perhaps TRBD1 (5 bases). The CDR3 is made up of 13 amino acids. V shed 6 bases and J shed 1 base, with 12 bases lying between them. From germline, CDR1 is SQVTM and CDR2 ANQGSEA. The CDR3 here is CSVMRGGNTEAFF. Here the CDR3 DNA reads TGCAGCGTCATGCGGGGCGGGAACACTGAAGCTTTCTTT.

This chain connects TRBV6-2 or TRBV6-3 to TRBJ2-5; D possibly corresponds to TRBD1 (6 bases). CDR3 size: 15 residues. Germline V gives CDR1 MNHEY, CDR2 SVGEGT. Trimming removed 0 bases from V and 4 bases from J, with 12 bases in between. The CDR3 coding sequence is TGTGCCAGCAGTTACTCGGGACAAGGGAGAGAGACCCAGTACTTC. Translated, it gives CASSYSGQGRETQYF.

The chain recombines TRBV7-3 with TRBJ2-1, with D maybe TRBD2 (5 bases). Germline V gene data show CDR1 as SGHTA and CDR2 as FQGTGA. This CDR3 region has 14 residues. The V end lost 4 bases, the J end lost 4 bases, and 11 bases lay between the germline ends. CDR3 sequence (DNA): TGTGCCAGCAGCTACCGGGGTGGTTACAATGAGCAGTTCTTC. Amino acids: CASSYRGGYNEQFF. The whole variable domain, remainder taken from reference TRBV7-3 and TRBJ2-1, is GAGVSQTPSNKVTEKGKYVELRCDPISGHTALYWYRQSLGQGPEFLIYFQGTGAADDSGLPNDRFFAVRPEGSVSTLKIQRTERGDSAVYLCASSYRGGYNEQFFGPGTRLTVL.

This chain links TRBV10-3 with TRBJ1-3; D is perhaps TRBD1 (6 bases). The CDR3 totals 15 residues. Germline assignment: CDR1 ENHRY and CDR2 SYGVKD. The V and J ends lost 5 bases and 1 base respectively, with 12 bases between them. The CDR3 is CAISLAGASGNTIYF. CDR3 sequence (DNA): TGTGCCATCAGTCTGGCAGGGGCGTCTGGAAACACCATATATTTT.

The chain has TRBV2 and TRBJ1-1; weak D call: TRBD1 (5 bases). The germline V gene has CDR1 SNHLY and CDR2 FYNNEI. The CDR3 runs to 14 residues. V gave up 5 bases and J gave up 2 bases, with 12 bases separating them. CDR3 bases: TGTGCCAGCAGTCCCAGGGTCGTAAACACTGAAGCTTTCTTT. Amino acids: CASSPRVVNTEAFF.

The gene calls are TRBV2 and TRBJ2-7, with 7 nucleotides matching TRBD1. Germline CDR1 SNHLY, CDR2 FYNNEI. The CDR3 covers 15 residues. The ends lost 5 bases at V and 3 bases at J; junction bases unmatched: 10. The chain's CDR3 is CASSSDRARHYEQYF. Here the CDR3 DNA reads TGTGCCAGCAGTTCTGACAGGGCGCGTCACTACGAGCAGTACTTC.

The chain carries TRBV7-9 and TRBJ1-2; 9 bases are a match to TRBD1. The V gene end was trimmed by 5 bases and the J gene end by 4 bases; junction bases not matched to a gene: 5. Germline V gene sequence: CDR1 SEHNR, CDR2 FQNEAQ (reference sequence). The CDR3 is 14 amino acids. The DNA for the CDR3 is TGTGCCAGCAGCAAAGGACAGGGGCCCTATGGCTACACCTTC. It codes for CASSKGQGPYGYTF.

The V call is TRBV4-2, the J call TRBJ2-5, with D perhaps TRBD2 (6 bases). V was pared by 0 bases and J by 5 bases, with 16 bases between. The CDR3 extends over 16 amino acids. Germline CDR1 is LGHNA and CDR2 is YNFKEQ. DNA of the CDR3: TGTGCCAGCAGCCAAGATCTCGGAGGGGCGAGTGAGACCCAGTACTTC. Translating gives CASSQDLGGASETQYF.

This clone was recorded only once. This sequence joins TRBV9 and TRBJ2-5; 11 nucleotides align to TRBD2. Germline assignment: CDR1 SGDLS and CDR2 YYNGEE. After removal of 4 bases from V and 3 bases from J, the junction contained 2 bases not matched to a gene. The CDR3 is 14 amino acids. This CDR3 is CASSPTSGKETQYF. The CDR3 nucleotides are TGTGCCAGCAGCCCGACTAGCGGGAAAGAGACCCAGTACTTC.

The rearrangement uses TRBV5-6 and TRBJ1-2; maybe TRBD1 (5 bases). The V and J ends lost 0 bases and 8 bases respectively, with 17 bases between them. CDR1 and CDR2 from the germline V gene are SGHDT and YYEEEE. The CDR3 totals 15 residues. The CDR3 loop is CASSLASYRRGGYTF. CDR3 DNA: TGTGCCAGCAGCTTGGCAAGTTACAGGCGTGGGGGCTACACCTTC.

The J gene is TRBJ1-1, the V gene TRBV19, with D unclear. CDR1 is LNHDA, CDR2 SQIVND, per germline (reference sequence). The CDR3 consists of 11 residues. With 9 bases removed from V and 7 bases from J, the gap between germline ends came to 12 bases. CDR3 nucleotide sequence: TGTGCCAGCTGGGCGGCGGGTGAAGCTTTCTTT. This sequence encodes CASWAAGEAFF.